This section outlines one T cell receptor beta chain sequence together with its context. Its antigen is as yet unknown. TCRdb's table, derived via immunoSEQ multiplex PCR, lists solely in-frame clones and lacks some. The repertoire holds 150,000 to 200,000 clones, with approximately 91% as singletons. This sample is drawn from a study of T cell responses to AZD1222 COVID-19 vaccine. Study-wide results and limits: Once two AZD1222 doses were given, Spike-specific TCR breadth and depth went up. Across spike, vaccine-associated CD4 TCRs were found, dominant at 160-218 and 743-854.

The CDR3 totals 13 residues. Germline V gene data show CDR1 as LGHNT and CDR2 as FRNRAP. Trimming removed 0 bases at V and 3 bases at J, with 5 bases between. The sequence came from an adult who received the AZD1222 COVID-19 vaccine. The chain employs TRBV12-5 and TRBJ1-1; D is undetermined. The input for sequencing was peripheral blood, taken 28 days after the second AZD1222 dose. CDR3 loop: CASGLVQDTEAFF. CDR3 sequence (DNA): TGTGCTAGTGGTTTGGTACAAGACACTGAAGCTTTCTTT.